These T cell receptor beta chains were read from a single sample in a study of human T cells and chemical hapten exposure. TCRdb called the RACE reads again in MiXCR, with one record for every CDR3 protein. The sample consists of roughly 40,000 distinct CDR3 sequences, about 13% of them appearing once. The sequencing here drew on whole blood, taken in connection with sensitization to the hapten diphenylcyclopropenone (DPC). All receptors derive from a woman aged 40 to 50 with alopecia areata. Some clones in this sample may be carry-over from other donors' samples. Each CDR3 is given with its conserved first and last residue. A D gene is named only where the DNA matches it firmly. Expanded clones get a size class; other rows say once, few or many, or leave the size out.

.	.	TRBV29-1	TRBJ1-3	CSAGHFRGNTIYF	TGCAGCGCCGGACATTTCCGCGGAAACACCATATATTTT
few	TRBD2	TRBV27	TRBJ2-3	CASSLTLAGSAYF	TGTGCCAGCAGTTTAACCTTAGCGGGAAGCGCGTATTTT
few	TRBD1	TRBV9	TRBJ1-4	CASSQTGGQEKLFF	TGTGCCAGCAGCCAAACAGGGGGCCAAGAAAAACTGTTTTTT
many	TRBD1	TRBV28	TRBJ1-5	CASSLGTGRQPQHF	TGTGCCAGCAGTTTGGGGACAGGTCGTCAGCCCCAGCATTTT
few	TRBD1	TRBV7-8	TRBJ1-2	CASSGRDRVNYGYTF	TGTGCCAGCAGCGGAAGGGACAGGGTCAACTATGGCTACACCTTC
few	.	TRBV5-1	TRBJ2-6	CASSLVRLLNSGANVLTF	TGCGCCAGCAGCTTGGTGAGACTACTAAACTCTGGGGCCAACGTCCTGACTTTC
many	TRBD2	TRBV20-1	TRBJ2-7	CSARGRTSPNEQYF	TGCAGTGCACGAGGAAGGACTAGCCCCAACGAGCAGTACTTC
few	.	TRBV28	TRBJ2-7	CASSPSDKSYYEQYF	TGTGCCAGCAGTCCTTCGGACAAGTCTTACTACGAGCAGTACTTC
many	TRBD2	TRBV27	TRBJ2-7	CASSLPGELGLAGDLNPYEQYF	TGTGCCAGCAGTTTACCAGGGGAGTTGGGACTAGCGGGGGATCTAAACCCCTACGAGCAGTACTTC
many	.	TRBV11-2	TRBJ1-2	CASSPYPLHGYTF	TGTGCCAGCAGCCCGTATCCGTTACATGGCTACACCTTC
.	.	TRBV4-1	TRBJ2-1	CASSPRGGYEQFF	TGCGCCAGCAGCCCCAGGGGGGGCTATGAGCAGTTCTTC
few	.	TRBV12-3/TRBV12-4	TRBJ2-5	CASSLAPETQYF	TGTGCCAGCAGTTTGGCCCCCGAGACCCAGTACTTC
many	TRBD1	TRBV28	TRBJ1-1	CASSSGKGANTEAFF	TGTGCCAGCAGTTCTGGTAAGGGGGCGAACACTGAAGCTTTCTTT
.	TRBD1	TRBV5-1	TRBJ2-3	CASSLTPAGGFTDTQYF	TGCGCCAGCAGCTTAACGCCAGCAGGGGGTTTCACAGATACGCAGTATTTT
many	.	TRBV20-1	TRBJ1-5	CSAKEAGRQHF	TGCAGTGCCAAAGAGGCAGGGCGCCAGCATTTT
many	TRBD2	TRBV11-3	TRBJ2-5	CASSSWTSGSQETQYF	TGTGCCAGCAGCTCCTGGACTAGCGGGAGTCAGGAGACCCAGTACTTC
.	.	TRBV12-3/TRBV12-4	TRBJ1-2	CASSLRAPGYGYTF	TGTGCCAGCAGTTTAAGGGCTCCTGGCTATGGCTACACCTTC
many	.	TRBV7-2	TRBJ1-1	CASSLVGTPEAFF	TGTGCCAGCAGCTTAGTTGGGACTCCTGAAGCTTTCTTT
.	.	TRBV29-1	TRBJ2-2	CSVEGQANTGELFF	TGCAGCGTCGAGGGGCAGGCGAACACCGGGGAGCTGTTTTTT
many	.	TRBV5-1	TRBJ2-4	CASSLDRVNIQYF	TGCGCCAGCAGCTTGGACAGGGTAAACATTCAGTACTTC
few	.	TRBV29-1	TRBJ1-4	CSVEDRRGPGEKLFF	TGCAGCGTTGAAGATCGACGGGGCCCGGGTGAAAAACTGTTTTTT
many	.	TRBV5-5	TRBJ1-5	CASSYWAINQPQHF	TGTGCCAGCAGCTATTGGGCTATAAATCAGCCCCAGCATTTT
many	TRBD1	TRBV18	TRBJ1-6	CASSRQGASNSPLHF	TGTGCCAGCTCACGACAGGGGGCGTCCAATTCACCCCTCCACTTT
many	.	TRBV20-1	TRBJ2-3	CSAPRTGTDTQYF	TGCAGTGCTCCTAGGACAGGCACAGATACGCAGTATTTT
many	.	TRBV18	TRBJ1-5	CASSGAGGNQPQHF	TGTGCCAGCTCTGGGGCAGGTGGAAATCAGCCCCAGCATTTT
.	.	TRBV28	TRBJ2-1	CASLRRGGGHNEQFF	TGTGCCAGCCTTAGGCGCGGAGGGGGGCACAATGAGCAGTTCTTC
many	TRBD1	TRBV6-6	TRBJ2-5	CASSFGQDWETQYF	TGTGCCAGCAGTTTCGGACAGGATTGGGAGACCCAGTACTTC
many	TRBD2	TRBV2	TRBJ2-3	CASVLAGGPRSGDTQYF	TGTGCCAGCGTGCTAGCGGGAGGGCCGCGTTCGGGAGATACGCAGTATTTT
.	TRBD2	TRBV29-1	TRBJ2-1	CSLGGSNEQFF	TGCAGCCTCGGGGGGAGCAATGAGCAGTTCTTC
many	TRBD2	TRBV29-1	TRBJ2-7	CSVAGAYEQYF	TGCAGCGTAGCGGGAGCTTACGAGCAGTACTTC
many	TRBD2	TRBV27	TRBJ2-1	CASSPLTSGGSENEQFF	TGTGCCAGCAGTCCCCTGACTAGCGGGGGGTCTGAGAATGAGCAGTTCTTC
.	.	TRBV2	TRBJ2-5	CASRGQPLETQYF	TGTGCCAGCAGAGGACAGCCACTAGAGACCCAGTACTTC
.	TRBD1	TRBV29-1	TRBJ2-2	CSVGQGAGELFF	TGCAGCGTCGGACAGGGAGCCGGGGAGCTGTTTTTT
few	.	TRBV2	TRBJ2-2	CASSEAATNTGELFF	TGTGCCAGCAGTGAGGCGGCGACGAACACCGGGGAGCTGTTTTTT
many	.	TRBV5-5	TRBJ2-5	CASSLTETQYF	TGTGCCAGCAGCTTGACAGAGACCCAGTACTTC
.	TRBD2	TRBV7-3	TRBJ2-1	CASSLGASGNNEQFF	TGTGCCAGCAGCCTAGGGGCTAGCGGGAACAATGAGCAGTTCTTC
few	TRBD1	TRBV24-1	TRBJ2-1	CATSDPTRGTGYEQFF	TGTGCCACCAGTGACCCAACCCGAGGGACAGGCTATGAGCAGTTCTTC
.	.	TRBV28	TRBJ2-7	CASSLSQQVSYEQYF	TGTGCCAGCAGTTTATCCCAACAGGTGTCCTACGAGCAGTACTTC
.	.	TRBV28	TRBJ2-5	CASSPTHTTAQYF	TGTGCCAGCAGTCCCACCCACACTACGGCCCAGTACTTC
many	.	TRBV4-3	TRBJ2-1	CASSQGGGGPLNEQFF	TGCGCCAGCAGCCAAGGAGGAGGGGGACCCCTCAATGAGCAGTTCTTC
many	.	TRBV7-6	TRBJ2-1	CASSVPGRLYNEQFF	TGTGCCAGCAGCGTGCCGGGACGCCTATACAATGAGCAGTTCTTC
few	TRBD1	TRBV2	TRBJ1-4	CASSAGGGEKLFF	TGTGCCAGCAGCGCAGGGGGAGGAGAAAAACTGTTTTTT
.	.	TRBV9	TRBJ1-4	CASSSATNTNEKLFF	TGTGCCAGCAGCTCAGCGACAAACACTAATGAAAAACTGTTTTTT
.	.	TRBV11-3	TRBJ2-3	CASSTRTAQGDTQYF	TGTGCCAGCAGCACCCGGACTGCGCAAGGAGATACGCAGTATTTT
.	TRBD1	TRBV5-1	TRBJ2-7	CASSLETGGYEQYF	TGCGCCAGCAGCTTGGAGACAGGGGGCTACGAGCAGTACTTC
many	.	TRBV29-1	TRBJ2-3	CSVDLPGGGAPLGDTQYF	TGCAGCGTTGACCTACCGGGGGGCGGGGCCCCCCTGGGGGATACGCAGTATTTT
.	.	TRBV7-9	TRBJ2-7	CASSLRVEDEQYF	TGTGCCAGCAGCTTACGGGTGGAGGACGAGCAGTACTTC
.	TRBD1	TRBV10-1	TRBJ1-4	CASSDHGQGEKLFF	TGCGCCAGCAGTGACCACGGACAGGGGGAAAAACTGTTTTTT